This TCR beta chain is from a study of blood T cell repertoires in COVID-19. Germline V gene sequence: CDR1 SEHNR, CDR2 FQNEAQ (reference sequence). Trimming shortened V by 5 bases and J by 1 base, and 9 bases separated the two germline ends. CDR3 size: 14 residues. Authors' processing steps: From reference gene primer amplification, estimates of nucleated cell counts were derived. Sequencing used immunoSEQ multiplex PCR; TCRdb keeps in-frame clones, though not all of them. That table gives V, J and clone size, and the DNA gave D and trimming. The sample consists of some 250,000 clones, 70% to 90% of them appearing once.

V is TRBV7-9 and J is TRBJ1-5; D is perhaps TRBD1 (5 bases). This sequence was found in a young man who had recovered from COVID-19. The sample consisted of PBMCs or T cells enriched from blood (not recorded which). The CDR3 region is CASSEQDSNQPQHF. CDR3 nucleotides: TGTGCCAGCAGCGAACAGGACAGCAATCAGCCCCAGCATTTT.